This T cell receptor beta chain was found in a study of T-cell reconstitution after alpha-beta-depleted transplantation in children. Study-wide results and limits: Once a year had passed after transplant, T-cell counts and diversity came mostly from newly produced T cells. Several patients had high TCRbeta diversity at day 60; it came from surviving recipient T cells and thymic progenitors. Alpha-beta T cells present about two months after transplant were reported to originate from several hundred expanded graft clones.

Concerning this clonotype itself: The antigen is undetermined.

Germline values: CDR1 MNHEY, CDR2 SVGEGT. This CDR3 has 14 amino acids. Trimming cost V 7 bases and J 4 bases; bases outside gene matches: 9. Unique molecular identifiers were used in preparing the TCRbeta library. TCRdb itself ran the PCR reads through MiXCR, one entry per CDR3 protein. The sample contains about a million distinct CDR3 sequences, about 26% of which appear only once. The V call is TRBV6-2 or TRBV6-3, the J call TRBJ1-1, with 7 nucleotides matching TRBD1. Sequencing used PBMCs, mostly from graft donor cells, obtained 360 days after TCRalphabeta/CD19-depleted stem cell transplant. The sequence came from a boy younger than two who had a stem cell transplant for SCID, so the T cells may come from the graft donor. The CDR3 DNA sequence: TGTGCCAGCATCCGAGACACAGGGGTCACTGAAGCTTTCTTT. Translation gives CASIRDTGVTEAFF.